The clone carrying this TCR beta chain was observed a single time. The data are from a study of shared clonotypes between healthy human individuals. Method: immunoSEQ multiplex PCR; TCRdb's copy keeps in-frame clones and lacks some. The table includes about 1,500,000 clones, approximately 96% detected once. Germline-derived CDR1 and CDR2 are MNHEY and SMNVEV (reference sequence). Trimming removed 5 bases at V and 6 bases at J, with 13 bases between. The CDR3 sequence is 13 residues long. Source material: naive CD4+ T cells sorted from blood. The subset is: CD45RA+ positively selected. The gene calls are TRBV27 and TRBJ1-1; D gene uncertain. The source is a man aged 25 to 40 in good health. CDR3 nucleotides: TGTGCCAGCAGTCTACCTGGACTGTCTGAAGCTTTCTTT. This translates into CASSLPGLSEAFF.